This T cell receptor (beta chain) came from a study of TIL therapy for anti-PD-1-resistant metastatic lung cancer (dated by TCRdb to about 2021). Some background on the complete study: Tumors were harvested prior to any PD-1/PD-L1 blockade, after which nivolumab was administered to patients, and lymphodepletion, expanded TIL infusion and IL-2 were given to patients who progressed. Enrolled patients had a median age of around 51 years (range about 38-75) and a median tumor PD-L1 proportion score of less than 7.5%. The cohort was composed predominantly of lung adenocarcinoma, with a few EGFR-mutant and two ALK-rearranged tumors included, and half of patients were identified as current or former smokers. Across the cohort, whole-exome sequencing showed a median non-synonymous tumor mutation burden of roughly 1.5 mutations per megabase. T cell receptor beta sequencing of tumor and peripheral blood was used to follow clonotypes across the tumor, the expanded TIL product and serial blood samples. General study outcomes and caveats: The study protocol defined all tumor marker inferences as exploratory. The baseline peripheral repertoire was partially replaced by infused TIL clonotypes, which then decayed over months, and no apparent association between persistence and response was found. Generalizability was limited because the cohort was highly selected, with more treatment-naive, never-smoker and oncogene-addicted patients included than is typical.

The immunoSEQ v3 hsTCRB kit was used to amplify TCR beta CDR3 regions from genomic DNA through bias-controlled multiplex PCR. An Illumina NextSeq 500 was used to sequence the TCR libraries, reaching around 1.8 million read pairs at survey level or about 4.5-6.5 million at deep level. The source study handled its data this way. V, D and J genes were assigned, non-productive sequences were removed, and clonality was reported by immunoSEQ Analyzer software. Repertoires of infused TIL and blood were compared using productive Simpson clonality and the Morisita overlap index of productive TRB rearrangements. Absolute clonotype counts in blood were estimated by multiplying the lymphocyte count by the CD3+ fraction and by the productive frequency of the clone. TCRdb retrieved this table from immuneACCESS and kept in-frame rearrangements only. Not all clones are present; in checked studies, unresolved V genes account for under half, and no reason is known for the remainder. V, J and clone size are taken as reported in that table, and D and trimming were inferred from the DNA itself. The sample profile shows 45,000 to 75,000 clones; 69% of them were found once. The ten top clones hold around 6.1% of the sample.

For CDR1 and CDR2, the germline V gene lists SGHTA and FQGTGA. The CDR3 holds 15 amino acids from the cysteine to the phenylalanine. The read is trimmed to its CDR3 DNA, 45 bases read in frame from base 1. Trimming takes 5 bases off V and 9 bases off J; junction bases not matched to a gene: 10. The label giving this sample's time point can be read as: pre-treatment sample, taken before nivolumab and TIL therapy. A phase I trial run at two centers enrolled adults with stage 4 NSCLC between October 2017 and early 2020. Samples were obtained from a single-arm, open-label phase I trial in which tumor-infiltrating lymphocyte therapy with nivolumab was evaluated in advanced non-small cell lung cancer. Blood mononuclear cells were isolated from EDTA tubes by Ficoll gradient and were snap-frozen as pellets, and DNA was extracted with a Qiagen mini-prep kit. This clone has only a few counts. It lacks a known antigen. Per-base qualities were not stored, and no clone one base away is much larger.

The TCR sequence derives from a person aged 25 to 80 with non-small cell lung cancer. The sequenced sample was blood, obtained at baseline. The rearrangement combines TRBV7-3 with TRBJ2-1; 10 bases in the junction line up with TRBD2. This receptor carries the CDR3 CASSPSLAGVTEQFF. The sequenced DNA: TGTGCCAGCAGCCCCTCGCTAGCGGGAGTGACTGAGCAGTTCTTC.